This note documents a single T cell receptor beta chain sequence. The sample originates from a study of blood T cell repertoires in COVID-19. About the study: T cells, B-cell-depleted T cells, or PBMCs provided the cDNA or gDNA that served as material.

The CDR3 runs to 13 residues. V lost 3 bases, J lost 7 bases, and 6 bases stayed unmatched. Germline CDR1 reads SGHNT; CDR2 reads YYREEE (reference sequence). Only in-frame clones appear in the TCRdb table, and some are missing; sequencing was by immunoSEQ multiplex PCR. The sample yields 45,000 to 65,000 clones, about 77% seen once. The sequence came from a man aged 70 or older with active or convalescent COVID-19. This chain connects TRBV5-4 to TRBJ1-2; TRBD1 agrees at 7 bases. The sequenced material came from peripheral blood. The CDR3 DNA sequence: TGTGCCAGCAGCTACAGGGGTAGGGGTGGCTACACCTTC. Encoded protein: CASSYRGRGGYTF.